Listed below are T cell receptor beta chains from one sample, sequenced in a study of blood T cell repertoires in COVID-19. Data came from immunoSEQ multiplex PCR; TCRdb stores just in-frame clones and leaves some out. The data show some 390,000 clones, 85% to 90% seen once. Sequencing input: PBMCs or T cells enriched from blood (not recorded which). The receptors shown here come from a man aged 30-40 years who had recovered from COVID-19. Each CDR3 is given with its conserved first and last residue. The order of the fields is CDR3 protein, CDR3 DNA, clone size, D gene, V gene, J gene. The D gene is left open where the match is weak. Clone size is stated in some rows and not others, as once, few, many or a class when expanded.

CDR3aa: CASSASGSYEQYF; CDR3nt: TGTGCCAGCAGCGCTAGCGGGAGCTACGAGCAGTACTTC; abundance: once; d_gene: TRBD2; v_gene: TRBV9; j_gene: TRBJ2-7
CDR3aa: CASSLGSGSYEQYF; CDR3nt: TGTGCCAGCAGCTTAGGTAGCGGCTCCTACGAGCAGTACTTC; abundance: once; d_gene: NA; v_gene: TRBV13; j_gene: TRBJ2-7
CDR3aa: CASSLAPTGAGNTIYF; CDR3nt: TGTGCCAGCAGTTTAGCACCGACAGGGGCTGGAAACACCATATATTTT; abundance: NA; d_gene: TRBD1; v_gene: TRBV27; j_gene: TRBJ1-3
CDR3aa: CATSLEAATNTGELFF; CDR3nt: TGTGCCACCTCTCTCGAGGCGGCCACAAACACCGGGGAGCTGTTTTTT; abundance: NA; d_gene: NA; v_gene: TRBV10-3; j_gene: TRBJ2-2
CDR3aa: CASSHPATSGSNEQFF; CDR3nt: TGCGCCAGCAGCCATCCGGCTACTAGCGGGAGCAATGAGCAGTTCTTC; abundance: once; d_gene: TRBD2; v_gene: TRBV4-1; j_gene: TRBJ2-1
CDR3aa: CASSFSLLTRTDTQYF; CDR3nt: TGTGCCAGCAGTTTTTCTCTACTAACTCGCACAGATACGCAGTATTTT; abundance: once; d_gene: NA; v_gene: TRBV27; j_gene: TRBJ2-3
CDR3aa: CARRQGLYNEQFF; CDR3nt: TGTGCCAGGCGACAGGGACTTTACAATGAGCAGTTCTTC; abundance: NA; d_gene: NA; v_gene: TRBV28; j_gene: TRBJ2-1
CDR3aa: CSAEDLNGYTF; CDR3nt: TGCAGTGCTGAAGACTTGAATGGCTACACCTTC; abundance: NA; d_gene: NA; v_gene: TRBV20-1; j_gene: TRBJ1-2
CDR3aa: CASRHSSRATEAFF; CDR3nt: TGTGCCAGCAGACACTCTAGCCGAGCAACTGAAGCTTTCTTT; abundance: NA; d_gene: NA; v_gene: TRBV28; j_gene: TRBJ1-1
CDR3aa: CASSFPSYSNTGELFF; CDR3nt: TGTGCCAGCAGCTTCCCTAGCTACAGTAACACCGGGGAGCTGTTTTTT; abundance: once; d_gene: NA; v_gene: TRBV7-8; j_gene: TRBJ2-2
CDR3aa: CASKRVTGTDTQYF; CDR3nt: TGTGCCAGTAAGCGTGTCACGGGAACAGATACGCAGTATTTT; abundance: NA; d_gene: NA; v_gene: TRBV6-5; j_gene: TRBJ2-3
CDR3aa: CSVVSGRLSDTQYF; CDR3nt: TGCAGCGTTGTGAGCGGGAGGTTGTCAGATACGCAGTATTTT; abundance: once; d_gene: TRBD2; v_gene: TRBV29-1; j_gene: TRBJ2-3
CDR3aa: CASSFGRVDGYTF; CDR3nt: TGTGCCAGCAGTTTCGGCAGGGTCGATGGCTACACCTTC; abundance: NA; d_gene: NA; v_gene: TRBV28; j_gene: TRBJ1-2
CDR3aa: CASKSSFTGVSQPQHF; CDR3nt: TGTGCCAGCAAGAGCAGTTTTACAGGGGTGAGCCAGCCCCAGCATTTT; abundance: NA; d_gene: TRBD1; v_gene: TRBV27; j_gene: TRBJ1-5
CDR3aa: CASSGGRADTQYF; CDR3nt: TGTGCCAGCAGTGGAGGGAGGGCTGATACGCAGTATTTT; abundance: NA; d_gene: TRBD2; v_gene: TRBV2; j_gene: TRBJ2-3
CDR3aa: CASSPPGTVGNQPQHF; CDR3nt: TGTGCCAGCAGTCCGCCAGGGACAGTTGGTAATCAGCCCCAGCATTTT; abundance: NA; d_gene: TRBD1; v_gene: TRBV28; j_gene: TRBJ1-5
CDR3aa: CATSDLNSNQPQHF; CDR3nt: TGTGCCACCAGTGACTTAAATAGCAATCAGCCCCAGCATTTT; abundance: NA; d_gene: NA; v_gene: TRBV24-1; j_gene: TRBJ1-5
CDR3aa: CSVIDSQETQYF; CDR3nt: TGCAGCGTCATTGACAGCCAAGAGACCCAGTACTTC; abundance: NA; d_gene: NA; v_gene: TRBV29-1; j_gene: TRBJ2-5
CDR3aa: CASNPGDREGSRAFF; CDR3nt: TGTGCCAGCAACCCCGGGGACAGGGAAGGTTCGAGGGCTTTCTTT; abundance: NA; d_gene: TRBD1; v_gene: TRBV28; j_gene: TRBJ1-1